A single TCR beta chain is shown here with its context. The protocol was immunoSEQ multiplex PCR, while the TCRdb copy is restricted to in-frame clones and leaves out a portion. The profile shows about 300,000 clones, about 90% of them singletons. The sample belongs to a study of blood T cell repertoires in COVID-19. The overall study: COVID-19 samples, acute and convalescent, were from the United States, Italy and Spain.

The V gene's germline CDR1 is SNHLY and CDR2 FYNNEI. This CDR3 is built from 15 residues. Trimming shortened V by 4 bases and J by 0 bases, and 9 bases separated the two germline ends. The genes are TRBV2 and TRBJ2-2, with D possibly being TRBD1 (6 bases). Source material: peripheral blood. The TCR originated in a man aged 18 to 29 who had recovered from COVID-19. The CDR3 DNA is TGTGCCAGCAGTGTACAGGGCCCGAACACCGGGGAGCTGTTTTTT. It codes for CASSVQGPNTGELFF.